The 19 T cell receptor beta chains listed next were all sequenced from one sample in a study of regulatory T cells in long-lasting Graves disease. In building TCR beta libraries, iRepertoire HTBI primers were used together with Arm-PCR of CDR3 regions. A single record per CDR3 protein comes from TCRdb applying MiXCR to the multiplex PCR reads. The data contain over 300,000 distinct CDR3 sequences, about 19% of them singletons. Described time point: persistent/refractory GD, antithyroid drugs over 5 years with positive TRAb. Researchers made the TCR library from RNA that was extracted from PBMCs. Sequenced here: peripheral blood mononuclear cells (PBMCs), sampled when the disease was refractory, from a patient treated with antithyroid drugs. The receptors come from a female donor with Graves disease.

This clonotype has only a few counts. The chain recombines TRBV6-2 or TRBV6-3 with TRBJ2-2; D gene unclear. Germline V gene sequence: CDR1 MNHEY, CDR2 SVGEGT. The CDR3 runs 14 residues. Deletions cut 6 bases from V and 2 bases from J, with 10 bases between. In DNA form, the CDR3 reads TGTGCCAGCAGGATAGACTCAAACACCGGGGAGCTGTTTTTT. It encodes CASRIDSNTGELFF.

V is TRBV9 and J is TRBJ1-3; the D is unclear. The V and J ends lost 0 bases and 0 bases respectively, with 10 bases between them. This CDR3 is built from 16 residues. Germline CDR1 is SGDLS and CDR2 is YYNGEE. CDR3 region: CASSVAGRISGNTIYF. The CDR3 DNA reads TGTGCCAGCAGCGTAGCTGGGCGGATCTCTGGAAACACCATATATTTT.

This CDR3 is CASSQVRGGGGYGYTF. The CDR3 DNA reads as TGCGCCAGCAGCCAAGTCAGGGGAGGGGGGGGGTATGGCTACACCTTC. The chain joins TRBV4-1 to TRBJ1-2, with D possibly TRBD1 on 6 matching bases. CDR1 MGHRA and CDR2 YSYEKL come from the germline V gene. The CDR3 sequence is 16 residues long. The V end was cut by 1 base, the J end by 5 bases, with 17 bases between.

This clonotype was found a few times. This clone may be a read error of a much larger clone one base away. This chain joins TRBV12-3 or TRBV12-4 and TRBJ2-2; TRBD1 matches at 11 bases. This CDR3 has 14 amino acids. V dropped 6 bases and J dropped 4; count of bases not matched to a gene: 1. CDR3 in DNA: TGTGCCAGCAGCGGGACAGGGGGCACCGGGGAGCTGTTTTTT. The encoded protein is CASSGTGGTGELFF.

This chain links TRBV6-1 with TRBJ2-2, with D perhaps TRBD1 (5 bases). The CDR3 is 15 residues long. CDR1 and CDR2 from the germline V gene are MNHNS and SASEGT. Trimming cost V 6 bases and J 6 bases, with 17 bases left between them. CDR3 in DNA: TGTGCCAGCAGGCAGCCAGGGCGACCCTCCGGGGAGCTGTTTTTT. Protein: CASRQPGRPSGELFF.

This clonotype came up many times. The rearrangement joins TRBV6-1 to TRBJ1-5, with TRBD1 as a possible D gene (5 bases). Germline V gene data show CDR1 as MNHNS and CDR2 as SASEGT. There are 14 residues in the CDR3. Trimming shortened V by 7 bases and J by 2 bases, and 12 bases separated the two germline ends. The CDR3 loop reads CASTQGSGNQPQHF. DNA of the CDR3: TGTGCCAGCACCCAGGGTTCCGGCAATCAGCCCCAGCATTTT.

This rearrangement joins TRBV6-4 to TRBJ1-1, with TRBD1 identical over 7 bases. V shed 7 bases, J shed 5 bases, and the junction held 10 bases outside the gene matches. Germline CDR1 is MRHNA and CDR2 is SNTAGT. The CDR3 has 14 amino acids. The CDR3 DNA follows: TGTGCCAGCAAACCCGACAGGGCCGGAACTGAAGCTTTCTTT. Amino acid sequence: CASKPDRAGTEAFF.

The chain carries TRBV27 and TRBJ2-6; possibly TRBD1 or TRBD2 for D (5 bases each). Germline V gives CDR1 MNHEY, CDR2 SMNVEV (reference sequence). V lost 8 bases and J lost 4, with 15 bases in between. The CDR3 is made up of 15 amino acids. The CDR3: CASGDPRFGANVLTF. CDR3 DNA sequence: TGTGCCAGCGGGGACCCCCGGTTCGGGGCCAACGTCCTGACTTTC.

There are many counts of this clonotype. The chain carries TRBV10-3 and TRBJ2-7; 8 nucleotides match TRBD1. The V and J ends lost 2 bases and 6 bases, in that order; junction bases with no gene match: 3. The CDR3 spans 13 residues. The V gene's germline CDR1 is ENHRY and CDR2 SYGVKD. The CDR3: CAISEGQGGEQYF. DNA for the CDR3: TGTGCCATCAGTGAGGGACAGGGAGGCGAGCAGTACTTC.

This clonotype was counted many times. V and J are TRBV7-9 and TRBJ1-4; D is perhaps TRBD1 (6 bases). The V and J ends lost 1 base and 3 bases respectively, with 6 bases between them. Germline V gives CDR1 SEHNR, CDR2 FQNEAQ (reference sequence). The CDR3 sequence is 14 residues long. This chain's CDR3 is CASSLGTANEKLFF. In DNA, the CDR3 is TGTGCCAGCAGCTTAGGGACAGCTAATGAAAAACTGTTTTTT.

This chain uses TRBV27 with TRBJ1-6, with 7 nucleotides matching TRBD1. This CDR3 comprises 15 residues. Losses at the gene ends were 2 bases for V and 9 bases for J; bases not matched to a gene: 7. Germline V gene data show CDR1 as MNHEY and CDR2 as SMNVEV (reference sequence). The CDR3 region has the DNA TGTGCCAGCAGTTTAGAGGGGGCAGGGATTTCACCCCTCCACTTT. Encoded protein: CASSLEGAGISPLHF.

J is TRBJ1-1 and V is TRBV18; 9 nucleotides agree with TRBD1. V shed 3 bases, J shed 6 bases, and the junction held 8 bases outside the gene matches. The CDR3 is 15 residues long. Germline-derived CDR1 and CDR2 are KGHSH and LQKENI. The CDR3 loop reads CASSPHTGGEPEAFF. CDR3 in DNA: TGTGCCAGCTCACCCCATACAGGGGGCGAGCCTGAAGCTTTCTTT.

The chain has TRBV20-1 and TRBJ1-5, with D possibly TRBD1 on 5 matching bases. Germline CDR1 and CDR2: DFQATT and SNEGSKA (reference sequence). The CDR3 has 12 amino acids. V lost 4 bases, J lost 4 bases, and 8 bases lay in between. CDR3 sequence reads: CSATGINQPQHF. As DNA, the CDR3 is TGCAGTGCTACAGGGATAAATCAGCCCCAGCATTTT.

The chain employs TRBV10-2 and TRBJ1-2; weak D call: TRBD1 (6 bases). With 0 bases removed from V and 10 bases from J, the gap between germline ends came to 24 bases. CDR3 length equals 17 residues. The germline V gene encodes CDR1 WSHSY and CDR2 SAAADI. The CDR3 DNA follows: TGCGCCAGCAGTGAGTCTAGAGCGGGCAGGGGTCAAGAAGCCTACACCTTC. Translating gives CASSESRAGRGQEAYTF.

The chain recombines TRBV5-6 with TRBJ1-5, with D possibly being TRBD1 (6 bases). Trimming removed 2 bases at V and 5 bases at J, with 17 bases between. CDR3 length: 16 residues. Germline V gene data show CDR1 as SGHDT and CDR2 as YYEEEE. The CDR3 nucleotides read TGTGCCAGCAGCTTCCAGGGGCGGCAATCACATCAGCCCCAGCATTTT. The encoded protein is CASSFQGRQSHQPQHF.

The rearrangement joins TRBV7-9 to TRBJ2-5; D perhaps matches TRBD2 (5 bases). The V and J ends lost 2 bases and 3 bases respectively, with 10 bases between them. The CDR3 runs 14 residues. CDR1 and CDR2 (germline): SEHNR, FQNEAQ (reference sequence). The CDR3: CASSLFLAEETQYF. CDR3 DNA sequence: TGTGCCAGCAGCTTATTCCTAGCAGAAGAGACCCAGTACTTC.

The sample holds many counts of this clonotype. The germline gene is not matched at one end of the junction; a read error may be the cause. The genes are TRBV29-1 and TRBJ2-7; no reliable D call. Per the germline V gene, CDR1 is SQVTM and CDR2 is ANQGSEA. The CDR3 loop spans 12 amino acids. For the CDR3, the DNA is TGCAGCGTTGATGGCGGCCCATACGAGCAGTACTTT. Translating gives CSVDGGPYEQYF.

This clonotype was observed a handful of times. V gene TRBV7-2 combines with J gene TRBJ1-3, with 7 bases lining up with TRBD1. The CDR3 loop spans 13 amino acids. J gave up 13 bases and V 6 bases, and 12 bases lay outside the gene matches. Germline lookup yields CDR1 SGHTA and CDR2 FQGNSA. The CDR3 sequence is CASSLRMGQTIYF. The DNA of the CDR3 is TGTGCCAGCAGTCTTAGGATGGGACAGACAATATATTTT.

This clonotype was detected ten times or more. The rearrangement joins TRBV12-3 or TRBV12-4 to TRBJ2-2; tentatively, D is TRBD2 (6 bases). Trimming took off 11 bases at V and 3 bases at J, with 22 bases between the two ends. The CDR3 is 16 amino acids. CDR3 in DNA: TGTGCCGGATCCGCGGGGCGTGGGGCCGACACCGGGGAGCTGTTTTTT. This gives the protein CAGSAGRGADTGELFF.